The 25 T cell receptor beta chains presented below share a single source sample, sequenced in a study of molecular identifiers for immune sequencing clone quantification. TCRdb ran MiXCR on the PCR reads and lists one entry per CDR3 protein. Of about 100,000 distinct CDR3 sequences in the sample, 36% are singletons; the top ten hold approximately 4%. The sequencing input was naive CD8+ T cells from blood, with Jurkat cell RNA spiked in. The sample's subset: FACS-sorted CD8+CD4-CCR7+CD45RA+ naive T cells. The receptors here all came from a human donor in good health. Some libraries in this study had Jurkat cell RNA spiked in.

On this clonotype: The conserved phenylalanine or tryptophan is not found at the CDR3 terminus, so this likely reflects a read error. The chain has TRBV20-1 and TRBJ2-5; 9 bases line up with TRBD2. V dropped 4 bases and J dropped 2; count of bases not matched to a gene: 11. The CDR3 runs to 16 residues. Germline V gene lookup returns CDR1 DFQATT and CDR2 SNEGSKA (reference sequence). The CDR3 bases are TGCAGTGCTAACCTACTCAGCGGGAGGATGCAAGAGACCCAGTACCTC. It translates to CSANLLSGRMQETQYL.

This rearrangement joins TRBV6-2 or TRBV6-3 to TRBJ1-3; D unclear. This CDR3 has 14 amino acids. Trimming shortened V by 3 bases and J by 0 bases, and 6 bases separated the two germline ends. Per germline, CDR1 MNHEY and CDR2 SVGEGT. The CDR3 DNA is TGTGCCAGCAGTTATGTCAGCTCTGGAAACACCATATATTTT. As protein: CASSYVSSGNTIYF.

The V call is TRBV11-2, the J call TRBJ2-5; 8 positions match TRBD1. Per the germline V gene, CDR1 is SGHAT and CDR2 is FQNNGV. Trimming at V came to 3 bases and at J to 2 bases, leaving 5 bases not matched to a gene. The CDR3 has 15 residues. The CDR3 DNA sequence: TGTGCCAGCAGCTTTTGGACAGGGAAACAAGAGACCCAGTACTTC. It translates to CASSFWTGKQETQYF.

With regard to this clonotype: A read error is possible here, since a much larger clone lies one base away. This chain links TRBV9 with TRBJ2-2; TRBD2 agrees at 8 bases. Germline CDR1 is SGDLS and CDR2 is YYNGEE. CDR3 length: 15 amino acids. V dropped 3 bases and J dropped 3; count of bases not matched to a gene: 4. CDR3 residues: CASSAGSGDTGELFF. As DNA, the CDR3 is TGTGCCAGCAGCGCAGGTAGCGGGGACACCGGGGAGCTGTTTTTT.

This clonotype appeared once. The V gene is TRBV20-1, the J gene TRBJ2-7, with D tentatively TRBD1 (5 bases). CDR1 is DFQATT and CDR2 is SNEGSKA in the germline V gene (reference sequence). This CDR3 comprises 13 residues. Deletions cut 0 bases from V and 3 bases from J, with 9 bases between. The CDR3 loop reads CSARDGARYEQYF. CDR3 nucleotide sequence: TGCAGTGCTAGAGATGGGGCTCGCTACGAGCAGTACTTC.

This chain uses TRBV20-1 with TRBJ2-7, with D perhaps matching TRBD1 (5 bases). This CDR3 contains 15 residues. The germline V gene has CDR1 DFQATT and CDR2 SNEGSKA (reference sequence). Deletions cut 0 bases from V and 3 bases from J, with 15 bases between. CDR3 DNA sequence: TGCAGTGCTAGAGATTACGCAGGGCAGGTCTACGAGCAGTACTTC. Amino acids: CSARDYAGQVYEQYF.

This clonotype was seen repeatedly, ten times or more. This chain uses TRBV7-8 with TRBJ2-1, with 12 bases that match TRBD2. J lost 9 bases, V lost 0 bases, and 9 bases had no gene match. The CDR3 has 17 amino acids. CDR1 and CDR2 from the germline V gene are SGHVS and FQNEAQ. The CDR3: CASSLARTSGIVGEQFF. The CDR3 DNA is TGTGCCAGCAGCTTAGCCCGGACTAGCGGGATTGTCGGTGAGCAGTTCTTC.

This clonotype appeared a single time. This may be a read error, as it is one base from a much larger clone. The CDR3 carries no conserved terminal phenylalanine or tryptophan, so it likely arises from a read error. This chain links TRBV28 with TRBJ2-7; 8 nucleotides line up with TRBD2. The CDR3 spans 15 residues. The V gene end was trimmed by 4 bases and the J gene end by 6 bases; junction bases not matched to a gene: 11. Germline CDR1 and CDR2: MDHEN and SYDVKM. The CDR3 bases are TGTGCCAGCAGTTCCCACGGCGGGAGGTTGCGCGAGCAGTACATC. Translated, it gives CASSSHGGRLREQYI.

In its sample, this clonotype was seen a few times. The chain employs TRBV5-7 and TRBJ2-2, with 8 nucleotides matching TRBD1. TRBV5-7 is an ORF; its function is uncertain. V was pared by 3 bases and J by 5 bases, with 6 bases of the junction left unmatched. The CDR3 totals 15 residues. The CDR3 region has the DNA TGTGCCAGCAGCTCGACAGGGGAGGCGACCGGGGAGCTGTTTTTT. Residues: CASSSTGEATGELFF.

The chain joins TRBV10-3 to TRBJ2-7; a possible D gene is TRBD2 (6 bases). The germline V gene encodes CDR1 ENHRY and CDR2 SYGVKD. CDR3 length: 13 amino acids. V was cut by 6 bases and J by 3 bases, with 12 bases left in between. CDR3 sequence (DNA): TGTGCCATCAGGGCTAGCGAGCACTACGAGCAGTACTTC. Its protein is CAIRASEHYEQYF.

Details on this clonotype: A read error may account for a junction end that differs from germline. As DNA, the CDR3 is TGTGCCAGCAGTTTTTTTGCGGGGGGGACTGGAGCTTTCTTT. This codes for CASSFFAGGTGAFF. The rearrangement joins TRBV27 to TRBJ1-1, with D tentatively TRBD1 (5 bases). CDR1 is MNHEY and CDR2 is SMNVEV in the germline V gene (reference sequence). The CDR3 sequence is 14 residues long.

This clonotype was seen a single time. The rearrangement uses TRBV5-1 and TRBJ2-3, with unresolved D. Trimming left V 4 bases short and J 9 bases short, with 24 bases between. Germline V gene sequence: CDR1 SGHRS, CDR2 YFSETQ. The CDR3 runs 16 residues. The CDR3 region is CASSPEYSNPLETQYF. In DNA form, the CDR3 reads TGCGCCAGCAGCCCGGAATATTCGAACCCCCTAGAAACGCAGTATTTT.

The CDR3 is CASSSPLTTTFTDTQYF. CDR3 bases: TGTGCCAGCAGCTCCCCCTTGACAACCACCTTCACAGATACGCAGTATTTT. The V call is TRBV3-1, the J call TRBJ2-3, with no clear D. There are 17 residues in the CDR3. V was cut by 5 bases and J by 2 bases, with 20 bases left in between. The germline V gene has CDR1 LGHDT and CDR2 YNNKEL (reference sequence).

A word on this clonotype: This could be a read error, since a much larger clone is one nucleotide away. The genes are TRBV7-9 and TRBJ2-3; 10 bases line up with TRBD2. Trimming cost V 5 bases and J 5 bases; bases outside gene matches: 13. Per the germline V gene, CDR1 is SEHNR and CDR2 is FQNEAQ (reference sequence). The CDR3 length is 17 residues. CDR3: CASSPPHSGGLVDTQYF. DNA of the CDR3: TGTGCCAGCAGCCCTCCACATAGCGGGGGGCTTGTAGATACGCAGTATTTT.

This clonotype was seen repeatedly, ten times or more. This sequence joins TRBV5-6 and TRBJ2-7; D not resolved. Germline CDR1 SGHDT, CDR2 YYEEEE. The CDR3 spans 13 residues. Deletions cut 5 bases from V and 3 bases from J, with 12 bases between. The CDR3 bases are TGTGCCAGCAGTTTCGGGCAGAGCTACGAGCAGTACTTC. It translates to CASSFGQSYEQYF.

This clonotype came up many times. V gene TRBV28 combines with J gene TRBJ2-3; 9 nucleotides line up with TRBD2. Per the germline V gene, CDR1 is MDHEN and CDR2 is SYDVKM. With 6 bases clipped from V and 2 bases from J, the junction kept 12 bases outside the gene matches. There are 17 residues in the CDR3. DNA for the CDR3: TGTGCCAGCAGCCTTACCGAGCGGACTAGCGACACAGATACGCAGTATTTT. Translation gives CASSLTERTSDTDTQYF.

This clonotype occurred many times. This sequence joins TRBV7-3 and TRBJ2-2; D remains unclear. V lost 2 bases to trimming and J lost 5 bases, with 6 bases between them. The germline gives CDR1 SGHTA, CDR2 FQGTGA. The CDR3 consists of 13 residues. As DNA, the CDR3 is TGTGCCAGCAGCTTAGGTGGAACCGGGGAGCTGTTTTTT. Residues: CASSLGGTGELFF.

This clonotype was detected only once. The chain couples TRBV27 to TRBJ2-7, with D perhaps assigned TRBD1 or TRBD2 (5 bases each). Trimming stripped 4 bases from V and 3 bases from J, with 16 bases between. The length of the CDR3 is 15 residues. Per the germline V gene, CDR1 is MNHEY and CDR2 is SMNVEV (reference sequence). The CDR3: CASSWGLGKDYEQYF. CDR3 nucleotides: TGTGCCAGCAGTTGGGGCCTCGGGAAGGACTACGAGCAGTACTTC.

The V gene is TRBV5-1, the J gene TRBJ2-7; a possible D gene is TRBD2 (5 bases). Germline values: CDR1 SGHRS, CDR2 YFSETQ. Trimming stripped 0 bases from V and 6 bases from J, with 10 bases between. The CDR3 totals 13 residues. DNA of the CDR3: TGCGCCAGCAGCTTGGTAGGCGGAGGCGAGCAGTACTTC. Its translation: CASSLVGGGEQYF.

This clonotype was seen more than once but under ten times. Germline and junction disagree at one end, which may indicate a read error. The rearrangement uses TRBV27 and TRBJ2-2, with no clear D. Germline-derived CDR1 and CDR2 are MNHEY and SMNVEV (reference sequence). The CDR3 consists of 15 residues. Here the CDR3 reads CASTLLPPSTGELFF. CDR3 DNA: TGTGCCAGCACTTTACTCCCCCCCAGCACCGGGGAGCTGTTTTTT.

With regard to this clonotype: With a much larger clone just one base away, this may be a read error. Without the conserved terminal phenylalanine or tryptophan, this CDR3 likely stems from a read error. The J gene is TRBJ1-1, the V gene TRBV20-1; 7 bases map to TRBD1. The germline CDR1 and CDR2 sequences are DFQATT and SNEGSKA (reference sequence). This CDR3 region has 12 residues. V was clipped by 3 bases and J by 5 bases; unmatched bases: 3. The CDR3 reads CSARPGGTEAFY. In nucleotides, the CDR3 is TGCAGTGCTAGGCCAGGGGGTACTGAAGCTTTCTAT.

As concerns this clonotype: Just one base apart from a much larger clone, this may be a read error. The gene calls are TRBV5-1 and TRBJ2-2; D is undetermined. The CDR3 contains 15 residues. CDR1 is SGHRS and CDR2 is YFSETQ in the germline V gene. CDR3 sequence: CASSLETINTRELFF. The CDR3 bases are TGCGCCAGCAGCTTGGAGACGATAAACACCCGGGAGCTGTTTTTT.

A remark on this clonotype: This may be a read error: a much more frequent sequence differs by one nucleotide. The genes are TRBV11-2 and TRBJ1-1; D is uncertain. CDR3 length: 16 residues. Germline CDR1 reads SGHAT; CDR2 reads FQNNGV. Trimming pared 3 bases from V and 2 bases from J, leaving 16 bases between. The CDR3 here is CASSLVTIKNNTEAFF. The DNA for the CDR3 is TGTGCCAGCAGCTTGGTGACCATCAAAAATAACACTGAAGCTTTCTTT.

Many counts were recorded for this clonotype. The chain links TRBV7-9 to TRBJ2-3; 9 bases are a match to TRBD2. V lost 5 bases and J lost 1; bases outside the gene matches: 10. This CDR3 is built from 17 residues. CDR1 SEHNR and CDR2 FQNEAQ come from the germline V gene (reference sequence). The CDR3 is CASSRDPSGTGTDTQYF. The DNA of the CDR3 is TGTGCCAGCAGCCGAGATCCTAGCGGGACGGGCACAGATACGCAGTATTTT.

This rearrangement joins TRBV19 to TRBJ2-2; D might be TRBD2 (6 bases). The CDR3 covers 16 residues. Deletions cut 6 bases from V and 4 bases from J, with 18 bases between. The germline CDR1 and CDR2 sequences are LNHDA and SQIVND (reference sequence). CDR3 DNA sequence: TGTGCCAGTAGCCTATGGGCTAGCGCGGTCACCGGGGAGCTGTTTTTT. This translates into CASSLWASAVTGELFF.